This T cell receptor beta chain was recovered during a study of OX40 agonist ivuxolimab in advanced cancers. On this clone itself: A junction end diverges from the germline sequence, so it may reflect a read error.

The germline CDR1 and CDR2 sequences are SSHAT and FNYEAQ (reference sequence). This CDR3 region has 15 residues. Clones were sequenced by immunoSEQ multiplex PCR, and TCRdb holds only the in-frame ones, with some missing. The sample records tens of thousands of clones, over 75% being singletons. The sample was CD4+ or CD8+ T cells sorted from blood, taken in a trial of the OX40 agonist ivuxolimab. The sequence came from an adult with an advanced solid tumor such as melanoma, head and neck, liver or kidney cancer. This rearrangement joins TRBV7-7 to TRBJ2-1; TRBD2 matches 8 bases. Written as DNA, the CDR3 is TGTGCTAGCAGCTTAGGGACTAGCTCCTACAATGAGCAGTTCTTC. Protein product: CASSLGTSSYNEQFF. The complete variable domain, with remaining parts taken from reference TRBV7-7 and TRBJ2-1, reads GAGVSQSPRYKVTKRGQDVTLRCDPISSHATLYWYQQALGQGPEFLTYFNYEAQPDKSGLPSDRFSAERPEGSISTLTIQRTEQRDSAMYRCASSLGTSSYNEQFFGPGTRLTVL.